One sample yielded the 9 T cell receptor beta chains listed below, sequenced in a study of response to subunit inactivated influenza vaccine. TCRdb independently ran MiXCR on the RT-PCR reads; one entry per CDR3 protein. The table has hundreds of thousands of distinct CDR3 sequences, about 10% seen once; the top ten hold roughly a tenth. Sequencing used PBMCs from blood, obtained on the day of vaccination. These TCRs come from a man over 45 who received an inactivated influenza vaccine.

The rearrangement joins TRBV3-1 to TRBJ2-1; D may match TRBD1 or TRBD2 (5 bases each). CDR1 and CDR2 from the germline V gene are LGHDT and YNNKEL (reference sequence). This CDR3 is 15 amino acids long. V was shortened by 4 bases and J by 3 bases, with 13 bases between the two germline ends. CDR3 residues: CASSRPGTLYNEQFF. For the CDR3, the DNA is TGTGCCAGCAGCCGACCCGGGACCCTCTACAATGAGCAGTTCTTC.

This clonotype appeared a few times. V is TRBV6-2 or TRBV6-3 and J is TRBJ2-5; D ambiguous. Between the trimmed V and J ends, which lost 6 bases and 5 bases, there was a span of 4 bases. The germline V gene encodes CDR1 MNHEY and CDR2 SVGEGT. The CDR3 runs 10 residues. Here the CDR3 reads CASRRETQYF. The CDR3 DNA reads TGTGCCAGCAGACGGGAGACCCAGTACTTC.

This clonotype was seen only a few times. V usage is TRBV6-5 and J usage is TRBJ1-1, with 8 bases that match TRBD1. The germline CDR1 and CDR2 sequences are MNHEY and SVGAGI. The CDR3 consists of 15 residues. The trim removed 0 bases at V and 2 bases at J, leaving 2 bases unmatched. DNA of the CDR3: TGTGCCAGCAGTTACTCGTCAGGGGGCAACACTGAAGCTTTCTTT. Amino acid sequence: CASSYSSGGNTEAFF.

V and J are TRBV5-5 and TRBJ2-7, with 10 bases that match TRBD2. This CDR3 has 16 residues. With V trimmed by 5 bases and J by 4 bases, 12 bases remained unmatched. Germline loops: CDR1 SGHKS, CDR2 YYEKEE (reference sequence). CDR3 amino acids: CASRNTVASGRYEQYF. CDR3 nucleotides: TGTGCCAGCAGAAACACGGTGGCTAGCGGGAGATACGAGCAGTACTTC.

The V gene is TRBV19, the J gene TRBJ2-5; D call uncertain. V gave up 5 bases and J gave up 4 bases, with 17 bases separating them. This CDR3 has 15 residues. Germline loops: CDR1 LNHDA, CDR2 SQIVND (reference sequence). CDR3 sequence (DNA): TGTGCCAGTAGTTCGCCGTGGCAGAGGACAGAGACCCAGTACTTC. Residues: CASSSPWQRTETQYF.

V gene TRBV7-2 combines with J gene TRBJ2-2; no firm D call. The CDR3 totals 14 residues. Germline-derived CDR1 and CDR2 are SGHTA and FQGNSA. Between the trimmed V and J ends, which lost 3 bases and 6 bases, there was a span of 11 bases. This CDR3 is CASSLTRFAGELFF. The CDR3, as DNA: TGTGCCAGCAGCTTGACCCGGTTCGCCGGGGAGCTGTTTTTT.

In this sample, this clonotype turned up a few times. The chain has TRBV4-2 and TRBJ1-5, with D hard to call. Looked up from germline, CDR1 is LGHNA and CDR2 is YNFKEQ. The germline V and J ends were trimmed by 1 base and 0 bases, with 7 bases remaining between them. This CDR3 is built from 15 residues. This CDR3 is CASSQGSNSNQPQHF. The CDR3 DNA is TGTGCCAGCAGCCAAGGGTCGAATAGCAATCAGCCCCAGCATTTT.

This clonotype was observed a handful of times. This chain links TRBV2 with TRBJ1-1; D remains unclear. V was shortened by 4 bases and J by 5 bases, with 14 bases between the two germline ends. CDR1 and CDR2 from the germline V gene are SNHLY and FYNNEI. CDR3 length equals 14 residues. CDR3 nucleotides: TGTGCCAGCAGTGGCGCCATGAAGGGAACTGAAGCTTTCTTT. Protein sequence: CASSGAMKGTEAFF.

The chain carries TRBV11-2 and TRBJ2-5, with TRBD2 matching over 11 bases. This CDR3 region has 18 residues. V lost 5 bases and J lost 4; bases outside the gene matches: 15. Germline assignment: CDR1 SGHAT and CDR2 FQNNGV. The DNA for the CDR3 is TGTGCCAGCAGCCAGTTGGTTAGCGGGGGGGGCCTCGGAGAGACCCAGTACTTC. Translation: CASSQLVSGGGLGETQYF.